The sequence of this T cell receptor (beta chain) was determined in a study of CD8 T cells in ankylosing spondylitis. TCRdb used MiXCR to reprocess the 5' RACE reads, holding one entry per CDR3 protein. This sample carries about 360,000 distinct CDR3 sequences, about 20% of them seen once, and the ten largest clones take less than 15%. V lost 10 bases to trimming and J lost 4 bases; unmatched junction nucleotides: 6. Germline V gene lookup returns CDR1 SGHDN and CDR2 FVKESK. CDR3 length equals 13 residues. This sequence joins TRBV14 and TRBJ2-7, with 11 bases that match TRBD2. This clonotype was sampled from a male donor with ankylosing spondylitis or in good health (not recorded which). The sample taken for sequencing was blood, either unsorted or a sorted T cell fraction (not recorded which). Written as DNA, the CDR3 is TGTGCCACCTCGGGGACTAGCGGTTACGAGCAGTACTTC. It codes for CATSGTSGYEQYF.